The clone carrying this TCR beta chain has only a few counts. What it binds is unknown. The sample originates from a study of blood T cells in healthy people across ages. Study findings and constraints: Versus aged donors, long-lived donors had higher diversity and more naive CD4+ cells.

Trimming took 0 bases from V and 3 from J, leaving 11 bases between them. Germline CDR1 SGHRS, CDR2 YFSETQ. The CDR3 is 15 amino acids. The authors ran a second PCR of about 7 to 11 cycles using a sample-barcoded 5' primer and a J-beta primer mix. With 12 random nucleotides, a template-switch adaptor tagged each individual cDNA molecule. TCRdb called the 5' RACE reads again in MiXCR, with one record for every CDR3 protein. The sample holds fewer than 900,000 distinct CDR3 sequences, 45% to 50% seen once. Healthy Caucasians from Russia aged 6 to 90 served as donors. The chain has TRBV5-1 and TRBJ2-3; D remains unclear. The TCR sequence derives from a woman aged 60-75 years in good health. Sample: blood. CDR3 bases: TGCGCCAGCAGCTTGGCTTCCCGGAGAACAGATACGCAGTATTTT. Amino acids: CASSLASRRTDTQYF.